This is a list of T cell receptor beta chains from one sample in a study of CXCR3-negative and CXCR3-positive naive CD8 T cells. TCRdb re-called the 5' RACE reads; one entry per CDR3 protein, DNA not given. The sample table sets out about 86,000 distinct CDR3 sequences. The sequencing sample was made of naive CXCR3+ CD8+ T cells from blood. The receptors stem from a human donor in good health. Some clones in this sample may be carry-over from other donors' samples. Each CDR3 is given with its conserved first and last residue. The order of the fields is J gene, V gene, CDR3 protein.

j_gene: TRBJ2-5; v_gene: TRBV29-1; CDR3aa: CSAHRANVGETQYF
j_gene: TRBJ1-2; v_gene: TRBV7-9; CDR3aa: CASSPPHPGGHGYTF
j_gene: TRBJ2-7; v_gene: TRBV20-1; CDR3aa: CSARDQGYEQYF
j_gene: TRBJ2-3; v_gene: TRBV5-5; CDR3aa: CASSLSSGGPTDTQYF
j_gene: TRBJ2-1; v_gene: TRBV28; CDR3aa: CASSNPPGLAYSSYNEQFF
j_gene: TRBJ1-1; v_gene: TRBV5-1; CDR3aa: CASSLRPENTEAFF
j_gene: TRBJ2-7; v_gene: TRBV28; CDR3aa: CASAGAYEQYF
j_gene: TRBJ2-3; v_gene: TRBV23-1; CDR3aa: CASTHPGLAIPDTQYF
j_gene: TRBJ1-5; v_gene: TRBV15; CDR3aa: CATSRAGTTNQPQHF
j_gene: TRBJ2-7; v_gene: TRBV4-3; CDR3aa: CASSQDRGDARYEQYF
j_gene: TRBJ2-2; v_gene: TRBV6-6; CDR3aa: CASSYSRETANTGELFF
j_gene: TRBJ1-2; v_gene: TRBV15; CDR3aa: CATSRDRALYGYTF
j_gene: TRBJ2-7; v_gene: TRBV14; CDR3aa: CASSQTTGLTYEQYF
j_gene: TRBJ2-7; v_gene: TRBV7-8; CDR3aa: CASSLDSRQRQRQFF
j_gene: TRBJ1-6; v_gene: TRBV5-6; CDR3aa: CASSLQTDSNSPLHF
j_gene: TRBJ2-3; v_gene: TRBV28; CDR3aa: CASTSGTTIDTQYF
j_gene: TRBJ1-1; v_gene: TRBV6-2/TRBV6-3; CDR3aa: CASSFNPEEAFF
j_gene: TRBJ1-1; v_gene: TRBV20-1; CDR3aa: CSPFTEYTEAFF
j_gene: TRBJ2-7; v_gene: TRBV15; CDR3aa: CATSPQGPYEQYF
j_gene: TRBJ1-6; v_gene: TRBV5-5; CDR3aa: CASSLESSPLHF
j_gene: TRBJ1-4; v_gene: TRBV29-1; CDR3aa: CSVEGQGEEKLFF
j_gene: TRBJ1-1; v_gene: TRBV3-1; CDR3aa: CASSQVAVAEAFF
j_gene: TRBJ2-2; v_gene: TRBV28; CDR3aa: CASSLGLGELFF
j_gene: TRBJ2-2; v_gene: TRBV10-3; CDR3aa: CAIDSSGTAGELFF
j_gene: TRBJ1-1; v_gene: TRBV28; CDR3aa: CASSSGQKYHTEAFF
j_gene: TRBJ1-2; v_gene: TRBV6-5; CDR3aa: CASSSDIIYGYTF
j_gene: TRBJ1-2; v_gene: TRBV15; CDR3aa: CATSRDTTGNGYTF
j_gene: TRBJ1-3; v_gene: TRBV20-1; CDR3aa: CSARESGNTIYF
j_gene: TRBJ2-5; v_gene: TRBV28; CDR3aa: CASSPLSTAVTQYF